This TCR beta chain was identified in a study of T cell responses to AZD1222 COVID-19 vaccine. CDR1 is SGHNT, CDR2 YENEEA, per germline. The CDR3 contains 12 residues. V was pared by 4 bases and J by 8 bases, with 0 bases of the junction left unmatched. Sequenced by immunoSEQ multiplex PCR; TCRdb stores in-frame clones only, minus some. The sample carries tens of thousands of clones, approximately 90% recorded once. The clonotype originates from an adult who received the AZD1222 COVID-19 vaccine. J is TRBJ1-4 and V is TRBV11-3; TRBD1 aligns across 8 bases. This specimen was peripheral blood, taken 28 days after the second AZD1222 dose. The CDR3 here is CASSSGGEKLFF. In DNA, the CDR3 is TGTGCCAGCAGCTCAGGGGGCGAAAAACTGTTTTTT.